This entry features one TCR beta chain sequence. The data were produced by immunoSEQ multiplex PCR, yet TCRdb's version contains in-frame clones alone and is incomplete. The table records a few million clones, roughly 92% of them present only once. The CDR3 is 14 residues long. Trimming shortened V by 3 bases and J by 7 bases, and 15 bases separated the two germline ends. Germline V CDR1 and CDR2: LNHDA, SQIVND (reference sequence). This sample stems from a study of shared clonotypes between healthy human individuals. V is TRBV19 and J is TRBJ1-1; no clear D. The source material was naive CD4+ T cells from PBMCs. Subset meaning: CD45RA+ positively selected. The sequence came from a man between 18 and 35 years old in good health. Some clones in this sample may be carry-over from other donors' samples. Here the CDR3 DNA reads TGTGCCAGTAGTATTAGGGTCGAACGCCTTGAAGCTTTCTTT. Amino acid sequence: CASSIRVERLEAFF.